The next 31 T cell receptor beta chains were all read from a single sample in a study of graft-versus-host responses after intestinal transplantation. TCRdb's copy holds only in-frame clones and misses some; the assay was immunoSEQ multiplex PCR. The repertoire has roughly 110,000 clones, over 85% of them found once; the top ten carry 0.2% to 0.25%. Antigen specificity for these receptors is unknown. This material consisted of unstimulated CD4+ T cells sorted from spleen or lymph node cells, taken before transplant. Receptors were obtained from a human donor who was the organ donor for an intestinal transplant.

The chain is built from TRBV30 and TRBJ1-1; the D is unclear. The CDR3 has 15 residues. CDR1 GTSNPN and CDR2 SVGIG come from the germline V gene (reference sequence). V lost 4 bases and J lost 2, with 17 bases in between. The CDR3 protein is CAWTPGSWYNTEAFF. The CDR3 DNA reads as TGTGCCTGGACACCGGGATCTTGGTACAACACTGAAGCTTTCTTT.

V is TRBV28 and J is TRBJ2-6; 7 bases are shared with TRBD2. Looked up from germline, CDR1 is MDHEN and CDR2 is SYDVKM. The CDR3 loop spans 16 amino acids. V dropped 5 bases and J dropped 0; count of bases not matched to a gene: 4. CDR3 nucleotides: TGTGCCAGCAGTCCATGGGGGGGCTCTGGGGCCAACGTCCTGACTTTC. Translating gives CASSPWGGSGANVLTF.

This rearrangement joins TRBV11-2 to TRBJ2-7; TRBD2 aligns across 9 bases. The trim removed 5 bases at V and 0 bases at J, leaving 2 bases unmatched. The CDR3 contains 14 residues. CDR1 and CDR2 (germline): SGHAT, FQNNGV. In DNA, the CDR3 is TGTGCCAGCAGCCGTAGCGGGGGCTCCTACGAGCAGTACTTC. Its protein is CASSRSGGSYEQYF.

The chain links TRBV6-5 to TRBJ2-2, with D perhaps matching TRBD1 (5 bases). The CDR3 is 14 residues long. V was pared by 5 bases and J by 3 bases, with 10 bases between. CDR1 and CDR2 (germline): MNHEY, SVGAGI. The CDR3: CASSRDRYTGELFF. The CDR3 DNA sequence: TGTGCCAGCAGTCGCGACAGATACACCGGGGAGCTGTTTTTT.

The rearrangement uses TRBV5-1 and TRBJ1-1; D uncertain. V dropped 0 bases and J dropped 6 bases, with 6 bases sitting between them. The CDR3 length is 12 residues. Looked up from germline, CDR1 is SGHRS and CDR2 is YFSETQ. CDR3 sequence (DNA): TGCGCCAGCAGCTTGGAGCAGTCTGAAGCTTTCTTT. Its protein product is CASSLEQSEAFF.

DNA of the CDR3: TGTGCCAGCAGCTTTGGGGCGGGAGGCGTCCACAATGAGCAGTTCTTC. Translated: CASSFGAGGVHNEQFF. The J gene is TRBJ2-1, the V gene TRBV4-2; 8 positions match TRBD2. Trimming removed 5 bases from V and 5 bases from J; junction bases left unmatched: 11. The CDR3 spans 16 residues. Germline V gene data show CDR1 as LGHNA and CDR2 as YNFKEQ.

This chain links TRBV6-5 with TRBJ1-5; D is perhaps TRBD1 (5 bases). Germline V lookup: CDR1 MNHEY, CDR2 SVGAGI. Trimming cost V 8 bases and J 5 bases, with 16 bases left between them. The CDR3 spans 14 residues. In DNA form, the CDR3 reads TGTGCCAGCGCGGGGATGCGGGGGGATCAGCCCCAGCATTTT. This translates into CASAGMRGDQPQHF.

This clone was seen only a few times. DNA for the CDR3: TGTGCCAGCAGACCGGGACAATACACTGAAGCTTTCTTT. Its protein product is CASRPGQYTEAFF. The chain combines TRBV6-6 with TRBJ1-1, with D possibly being TRBD1 (6 bases). V was pared by 6 bases and J by 3 bases, with 11 bases between. Germline V gene lookup returns CDR1 MNHNY and CDR2 SVGAGI (reference sequence). This CDR3 contains 13 residues.

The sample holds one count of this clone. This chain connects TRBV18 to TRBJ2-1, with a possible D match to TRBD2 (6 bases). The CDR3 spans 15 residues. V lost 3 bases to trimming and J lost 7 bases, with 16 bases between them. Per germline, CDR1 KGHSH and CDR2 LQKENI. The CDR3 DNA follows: TGTGCCAGCTCACCTCTCCTCGGGAGTCTGAATGAGCAGTTCTTC. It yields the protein CASSPLLGSLNEQFF.

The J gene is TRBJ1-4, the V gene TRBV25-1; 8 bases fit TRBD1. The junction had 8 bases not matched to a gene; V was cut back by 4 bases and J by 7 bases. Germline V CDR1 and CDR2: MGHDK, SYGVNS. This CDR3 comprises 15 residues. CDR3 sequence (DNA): TGTGCCAGCAGTGCGATGGACAGGGTTACTGAAAAACTGTTTTTT. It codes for CASSAMDRVTEKLFF.

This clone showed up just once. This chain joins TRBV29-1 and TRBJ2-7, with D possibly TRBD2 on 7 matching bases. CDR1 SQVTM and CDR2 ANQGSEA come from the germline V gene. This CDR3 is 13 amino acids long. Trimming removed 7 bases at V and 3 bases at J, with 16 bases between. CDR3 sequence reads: CSARGAGSYEQYF. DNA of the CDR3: TGCAGCGCCCGGGGGGCAGGGAGCTACGAGCAGTACTTC.

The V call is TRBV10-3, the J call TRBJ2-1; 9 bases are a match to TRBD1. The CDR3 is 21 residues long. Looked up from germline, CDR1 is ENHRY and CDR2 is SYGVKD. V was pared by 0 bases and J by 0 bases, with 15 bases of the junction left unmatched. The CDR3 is CAISESRRGQGPPSSYNEQFF. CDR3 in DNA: TGTGCCATCAGTGAGTCGAGGAGGGGACAGGGACCCCCATCCTCCTACAATGAGCAGTTCTTC.

In DNA form, the CDR3 reads TGTGCCAGCAGCGCAACTCGGTCTAGCGGGAGGGGCACCGGGGAGCTGTTTTTT. This encodes CASSATRSSGRGTGELFF. This chain uses TRBV21-1 with TRBJ2-2; the table's D call, TRBD2, has no DNA check behind it. TRBV21-1 is a documented pseudogene. This CDR3 is built from 18 residues.

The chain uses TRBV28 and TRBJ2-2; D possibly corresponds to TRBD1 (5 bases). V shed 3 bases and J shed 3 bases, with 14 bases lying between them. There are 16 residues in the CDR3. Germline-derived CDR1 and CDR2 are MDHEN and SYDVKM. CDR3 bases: TGTGCCAGCAGTTTTGCAGGGTATGGGGACACCGGGGAGCTGTTTTTT. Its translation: CASSFAGYGDTGELFF.

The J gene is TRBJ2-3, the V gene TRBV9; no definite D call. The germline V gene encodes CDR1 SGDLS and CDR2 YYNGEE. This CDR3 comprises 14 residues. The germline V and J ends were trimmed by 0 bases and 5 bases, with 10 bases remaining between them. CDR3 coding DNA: TGTGCCAGCAGCGTAGACTTCTTAGGAGATACGCAGTATTTT. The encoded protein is CASSVDFLGDTQYF.

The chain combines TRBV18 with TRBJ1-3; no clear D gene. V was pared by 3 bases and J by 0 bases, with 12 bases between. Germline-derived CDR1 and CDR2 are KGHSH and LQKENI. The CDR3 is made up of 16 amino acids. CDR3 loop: CASSPNRVPSGNTIYF. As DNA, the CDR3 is TGTGCCAGCTCACCGAACCGGGTCCCCTCTGGAAACACCATATATTTT.

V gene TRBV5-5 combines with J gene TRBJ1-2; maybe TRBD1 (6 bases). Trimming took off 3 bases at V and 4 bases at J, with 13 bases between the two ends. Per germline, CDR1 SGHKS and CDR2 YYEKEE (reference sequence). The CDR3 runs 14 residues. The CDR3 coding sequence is TGTGCCAGCAGCTATGGACAGTCAATCTATGGCTACACCTTC. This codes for CASSYGQSIYGYTF.

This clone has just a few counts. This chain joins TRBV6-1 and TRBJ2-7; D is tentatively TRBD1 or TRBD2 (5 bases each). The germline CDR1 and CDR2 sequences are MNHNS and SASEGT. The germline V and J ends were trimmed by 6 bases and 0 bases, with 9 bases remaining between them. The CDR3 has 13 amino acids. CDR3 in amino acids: CASRGTFSYEQYF. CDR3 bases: TGTGCCAGCAGAGGGACCTTCTCCTACGAGCAGTACTTC.

The chain's CDR3 is CASSVQLQGNEQFF. In nucleotides, the CDR3 is TGTGCCAGCAGCGTGCAACTACAGGGAAATGAGCAGTTCTTC. The rearrangement links TRBV11-2 to TRBJ2-1; maybe TRBD1 (6 bases). V lost 5 bases, J lost 7 bases, and 15 bases lay in between. This CDR3 is 14 amino acids long. CDR1 SGHAT and CDR2 FQNNGV come from the germline V gene.

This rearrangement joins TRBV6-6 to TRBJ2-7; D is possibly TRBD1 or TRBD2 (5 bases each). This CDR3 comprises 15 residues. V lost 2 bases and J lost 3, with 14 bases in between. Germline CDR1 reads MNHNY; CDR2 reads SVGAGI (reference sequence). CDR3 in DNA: TGTGCCAGCAGTTACGGGCGCCGGGACGGCTACGAGCAGTACTTC. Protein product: CASSYGRRDGYEQYF.

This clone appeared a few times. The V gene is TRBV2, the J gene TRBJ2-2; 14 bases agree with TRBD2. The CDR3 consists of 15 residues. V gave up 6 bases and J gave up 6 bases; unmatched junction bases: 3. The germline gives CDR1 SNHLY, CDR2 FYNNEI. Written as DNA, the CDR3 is TGTGCCAGCAGGGGACTAGCGGGAGTACCCGGGGAGCTGTTTTTT. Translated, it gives CASRGLAGVPGELFF.

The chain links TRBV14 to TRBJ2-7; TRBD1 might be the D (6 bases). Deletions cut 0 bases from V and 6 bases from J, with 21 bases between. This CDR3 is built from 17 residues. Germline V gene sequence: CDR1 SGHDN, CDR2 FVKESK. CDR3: CASSQDGPVHRASEQYF. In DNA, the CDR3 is TGTGCCAGCAGCCAAGATGGCCCAGTGCACAGGGCGTCCGAGCAGTACTTC.

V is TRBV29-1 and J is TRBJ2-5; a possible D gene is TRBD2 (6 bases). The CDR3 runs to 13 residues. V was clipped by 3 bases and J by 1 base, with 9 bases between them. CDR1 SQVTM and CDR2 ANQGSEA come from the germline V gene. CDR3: CSVDGGVQETQYF. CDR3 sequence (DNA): TGCAGCGTTGACGGGGGTGTCCAAGAGACCCAGTACTTC.

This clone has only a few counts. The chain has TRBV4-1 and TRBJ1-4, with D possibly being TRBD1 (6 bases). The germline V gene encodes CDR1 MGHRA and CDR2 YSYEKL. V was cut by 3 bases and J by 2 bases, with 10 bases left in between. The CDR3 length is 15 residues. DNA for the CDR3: TGCGCCAGCAGCCAGGAGACAGGCACTAATGAAAAACTGTTTTTT. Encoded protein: CASSQETGTNEKLFF.

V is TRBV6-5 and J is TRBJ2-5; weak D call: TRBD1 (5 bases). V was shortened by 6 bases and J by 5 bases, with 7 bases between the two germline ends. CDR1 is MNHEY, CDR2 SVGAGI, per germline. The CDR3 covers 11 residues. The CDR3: CASRGQETQYF. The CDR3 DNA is TGTGCCAGCAGGGGGCAGGAGACCCAGTACTTC.

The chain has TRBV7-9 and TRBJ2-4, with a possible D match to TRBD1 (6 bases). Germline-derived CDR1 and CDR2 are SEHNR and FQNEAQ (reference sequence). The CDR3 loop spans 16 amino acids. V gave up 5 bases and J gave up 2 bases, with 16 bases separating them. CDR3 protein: CASSLAGVRPKNIQYF. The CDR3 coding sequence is TGTGCCAGCAGCCTCGCAGGGGTGAGGCCCAAAAACATTCAGTACTTC. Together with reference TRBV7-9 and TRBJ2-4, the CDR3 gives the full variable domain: DTGVSQNPRHKITKRGQNVTFRCDPISEHNRLYWYRQTLGQGPEFLTYFQNEAQLEKSRLLSDRFSAERPKGSFSTLEIQRTEQGDSAMYLCASSLAGVRPKNIQYFGAGTRLSVL.

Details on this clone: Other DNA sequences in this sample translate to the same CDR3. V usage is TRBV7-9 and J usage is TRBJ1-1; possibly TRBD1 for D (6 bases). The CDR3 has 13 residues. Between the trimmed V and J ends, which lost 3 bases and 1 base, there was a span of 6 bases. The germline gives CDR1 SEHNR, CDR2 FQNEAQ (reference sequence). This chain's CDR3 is CASSLTGNTEAFF. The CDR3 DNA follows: TGTGCCAGCAGCTTGACAGGGAACACTGAAGCTTTCTTT.

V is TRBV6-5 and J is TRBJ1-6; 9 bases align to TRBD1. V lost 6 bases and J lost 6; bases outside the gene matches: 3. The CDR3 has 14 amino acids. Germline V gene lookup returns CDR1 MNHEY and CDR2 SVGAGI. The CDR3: CASRRDRANSPLHF. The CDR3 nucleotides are TGTGCCAGCAGGCGGGACAGGGCTAATTCACCCCTCCACTTT.

Written as DNA, the CDR3 is TGTGCCAGTAGTCCCCGACCACAGTCCAATGAGCAGTTCTTC. Translated, it gives CASSPRPQSNEQFF. The chain joins TRBV19 to TRBJ2-1; no firm D call. The CDR3 contains 14 residues. In germline, CDR1 is LNHDA, CDR2 SQIVND (reference sequence). V was clipped by 5 bases and J by 6 bases, with 14 bases between them.

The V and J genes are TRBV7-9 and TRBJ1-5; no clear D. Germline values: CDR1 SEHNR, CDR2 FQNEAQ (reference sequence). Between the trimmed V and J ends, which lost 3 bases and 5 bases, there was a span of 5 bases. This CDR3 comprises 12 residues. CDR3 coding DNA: TGTGCCAGCAGCTTCTTAGATCAGCCCCAGCATTTT. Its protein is CASSFLDQPQHF. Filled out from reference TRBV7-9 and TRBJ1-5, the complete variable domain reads DTGVSQNPRHKITKRGQNVTFRCDPISEHNRLYWYRQTLGQGPEFLTYFQNEAQLEKSRLLSDRFSAERPKGSFSTLEIQRTEQGDSAMYLCASSFLDQPQHFGDGTRLSIL.

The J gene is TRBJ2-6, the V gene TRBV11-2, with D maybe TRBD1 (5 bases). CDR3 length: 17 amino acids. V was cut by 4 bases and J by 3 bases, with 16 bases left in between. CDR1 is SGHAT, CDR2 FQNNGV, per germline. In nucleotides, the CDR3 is TGTGCCAGCAGCTCCCTAAAGGGGCGCGGTGGGGCCAACGTCCTGACTTTC. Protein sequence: CASSSLKGRGGANVLTF.